The TCR beta chain under discussion was sequenced for a study of blood T cell repertoires in COVID-19. Study background: Acute-phase and convalescent COVID-19 samples originated in the United States, Italy and Spain. From T cells, B-cell-depleted T cells, or PBMCs came the material, which was cDNA or gDNA.

Method: immunoSEQ multiplex PCR; TCRdb's copy keeps in-frame clones and lacks some. The data contain 130,000 to 150,000 clones, approximately 80% of them singletons. The V end was cut by 3 bases, the J end by 2 bases, with 7 bases between. CDR1 is KGHSH and CDR2 is LQKENI in the germline V gene. The CDR3 runs to 13 residues. Sequencing used peripheral blood. The source is a man in his sixties with active or convalescent COVID-19. This chain connects TRBV18 to TRBJ2-5; D remains unclear. The CDR3 bases are TGTGCCAGCTCACCGAACAGTCAAGAGACCCAGTACTTC. Protein: CASSPNSQETQYF.